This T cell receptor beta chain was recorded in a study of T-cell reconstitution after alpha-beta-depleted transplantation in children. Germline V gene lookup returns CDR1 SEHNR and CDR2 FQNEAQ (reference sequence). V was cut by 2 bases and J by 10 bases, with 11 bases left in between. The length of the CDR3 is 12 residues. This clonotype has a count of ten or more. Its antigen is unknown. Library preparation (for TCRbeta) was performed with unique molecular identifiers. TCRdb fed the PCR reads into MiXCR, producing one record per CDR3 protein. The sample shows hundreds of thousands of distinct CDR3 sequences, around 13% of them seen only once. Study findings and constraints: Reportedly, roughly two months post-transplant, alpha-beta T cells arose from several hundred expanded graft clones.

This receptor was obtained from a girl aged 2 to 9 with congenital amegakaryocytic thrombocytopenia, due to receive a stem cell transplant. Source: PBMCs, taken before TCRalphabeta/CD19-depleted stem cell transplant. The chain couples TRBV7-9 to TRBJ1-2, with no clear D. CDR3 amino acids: CASSLFYRNYTF. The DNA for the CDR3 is TGTGCCAGCAGCTTATTTTACAGAAACTACACCTTC.